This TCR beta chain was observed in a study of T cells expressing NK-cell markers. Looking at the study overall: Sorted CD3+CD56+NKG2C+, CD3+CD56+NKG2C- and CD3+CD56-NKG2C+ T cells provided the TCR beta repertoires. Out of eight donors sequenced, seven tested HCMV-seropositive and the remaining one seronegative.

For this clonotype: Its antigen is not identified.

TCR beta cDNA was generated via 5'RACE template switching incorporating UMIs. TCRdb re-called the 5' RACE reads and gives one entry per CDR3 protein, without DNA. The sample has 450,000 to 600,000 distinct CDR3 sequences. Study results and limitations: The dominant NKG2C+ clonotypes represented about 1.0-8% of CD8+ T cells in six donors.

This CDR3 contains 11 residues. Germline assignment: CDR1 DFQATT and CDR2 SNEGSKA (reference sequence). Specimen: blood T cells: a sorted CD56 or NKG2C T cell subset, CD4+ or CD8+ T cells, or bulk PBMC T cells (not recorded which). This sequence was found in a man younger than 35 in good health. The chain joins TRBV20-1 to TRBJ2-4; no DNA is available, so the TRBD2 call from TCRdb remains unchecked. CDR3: CSARDSEGQYF.